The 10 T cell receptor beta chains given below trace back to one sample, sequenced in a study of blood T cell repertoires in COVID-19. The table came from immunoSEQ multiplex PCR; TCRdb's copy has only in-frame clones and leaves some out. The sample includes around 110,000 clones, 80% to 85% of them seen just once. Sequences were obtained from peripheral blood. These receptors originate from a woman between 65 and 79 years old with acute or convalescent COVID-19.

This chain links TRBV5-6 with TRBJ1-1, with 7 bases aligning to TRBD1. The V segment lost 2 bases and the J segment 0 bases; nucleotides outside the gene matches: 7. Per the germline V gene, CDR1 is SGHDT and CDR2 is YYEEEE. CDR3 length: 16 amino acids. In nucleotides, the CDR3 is TGTGCCAGCAGCTTAGAGGGGGGACAGATGAACACTGAAGCTTTCTTT. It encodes CASSLEGGQMNTEAFF.

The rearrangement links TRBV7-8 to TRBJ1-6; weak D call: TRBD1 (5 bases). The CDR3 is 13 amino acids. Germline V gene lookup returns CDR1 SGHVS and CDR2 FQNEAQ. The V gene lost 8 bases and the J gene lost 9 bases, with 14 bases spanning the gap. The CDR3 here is CASVQGLSSPLHF. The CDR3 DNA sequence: TGTGCCAGCGTCCAGGGTTTAAGTTCACCCCTCCACTTT.

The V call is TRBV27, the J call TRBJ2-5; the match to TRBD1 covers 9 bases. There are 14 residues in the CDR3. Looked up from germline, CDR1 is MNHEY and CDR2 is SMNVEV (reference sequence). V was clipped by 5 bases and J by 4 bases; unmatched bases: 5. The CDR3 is CASSPTDRGETQYF. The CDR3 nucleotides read TGTGCCAGCAGTCCGACGGACAGGGGAGAGACCCAGTACTTC.

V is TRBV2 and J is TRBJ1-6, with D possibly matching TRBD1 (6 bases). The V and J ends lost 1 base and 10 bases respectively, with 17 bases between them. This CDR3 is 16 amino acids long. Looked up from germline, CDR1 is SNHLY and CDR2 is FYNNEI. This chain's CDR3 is CASSEVRGAGSSPLHF. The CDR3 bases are TGTGCCAGCAGTGAAGTACGGGGGGCGGGAAGCTCACCCCTCCACTTT. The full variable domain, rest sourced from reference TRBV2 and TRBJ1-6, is EPEVTQTPSHQVTQMGQEVILRCVPISNHLYFYWYRQILGQKVEFLVSFYNNEISEKSEIFDDQFSVERPDGSNFTLKIRSTKLEDSAMYFCASSEVRGAGSSPLHFGNGTRLTVT.

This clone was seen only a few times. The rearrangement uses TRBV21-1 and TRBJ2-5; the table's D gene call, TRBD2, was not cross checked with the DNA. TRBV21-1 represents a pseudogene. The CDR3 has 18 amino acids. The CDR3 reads CASSKGWVLAGEEETQYF. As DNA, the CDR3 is TGTGCCAGCAGCAAGGGTTGGGTACTAGCGGGAGAGGAAGAGACCCAGTACTTC.

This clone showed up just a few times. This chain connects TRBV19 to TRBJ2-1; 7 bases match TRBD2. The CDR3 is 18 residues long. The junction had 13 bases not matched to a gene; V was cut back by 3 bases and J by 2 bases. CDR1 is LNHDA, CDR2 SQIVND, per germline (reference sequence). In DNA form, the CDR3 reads TGTGCCAGTAGTATTGAAGTCAATGGACTAGGTGCCTACAATGAGCAGTTCTTC. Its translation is CASSIEVNGLGAYNEQFF.

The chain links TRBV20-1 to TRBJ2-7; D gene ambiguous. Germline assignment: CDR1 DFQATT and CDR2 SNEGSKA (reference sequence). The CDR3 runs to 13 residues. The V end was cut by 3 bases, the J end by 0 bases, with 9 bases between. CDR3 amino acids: CSASWSISYEQYF. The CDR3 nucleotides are TGCAGTGCTAGTTGGTCTATCTCCTACGAGCAGTACTTC.

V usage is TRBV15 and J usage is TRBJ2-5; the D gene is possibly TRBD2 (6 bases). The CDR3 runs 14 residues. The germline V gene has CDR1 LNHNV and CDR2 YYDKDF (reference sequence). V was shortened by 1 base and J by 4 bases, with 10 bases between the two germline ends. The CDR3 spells CATSRGLVRETQYF. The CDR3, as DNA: TGTGCCACCAGCAGAGGACTAGTACGAGAGACCCAGTACTTC. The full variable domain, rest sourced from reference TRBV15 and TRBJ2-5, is DAMVIQNPRYQVTQFGKPVTLSCSQTLNHNVMYWYQQKSSQAPKLLFHYYDKDFNNEADTPDNFQSRRPNTSFCFLDIRSPGLGDTAMYLCATSRGLVRETQYFGPGTRLLVL.

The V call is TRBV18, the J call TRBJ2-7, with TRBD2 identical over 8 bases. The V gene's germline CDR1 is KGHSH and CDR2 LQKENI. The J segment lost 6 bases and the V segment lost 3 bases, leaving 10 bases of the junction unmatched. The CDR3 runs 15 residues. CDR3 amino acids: CASSPSSTGGSEQYF. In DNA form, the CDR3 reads TGTGCCAGCTCACCTTCTAGCACGGGGGGGAGCGAGCAGTACTTC.

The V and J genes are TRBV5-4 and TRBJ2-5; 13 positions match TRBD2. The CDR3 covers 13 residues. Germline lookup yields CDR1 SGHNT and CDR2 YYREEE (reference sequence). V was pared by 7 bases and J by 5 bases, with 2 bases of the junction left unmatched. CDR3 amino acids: CASRTSGSETQYF. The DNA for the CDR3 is TGTGCCAGCCGGACTAGCGGGAGTGAGACCCAGTACTTC.